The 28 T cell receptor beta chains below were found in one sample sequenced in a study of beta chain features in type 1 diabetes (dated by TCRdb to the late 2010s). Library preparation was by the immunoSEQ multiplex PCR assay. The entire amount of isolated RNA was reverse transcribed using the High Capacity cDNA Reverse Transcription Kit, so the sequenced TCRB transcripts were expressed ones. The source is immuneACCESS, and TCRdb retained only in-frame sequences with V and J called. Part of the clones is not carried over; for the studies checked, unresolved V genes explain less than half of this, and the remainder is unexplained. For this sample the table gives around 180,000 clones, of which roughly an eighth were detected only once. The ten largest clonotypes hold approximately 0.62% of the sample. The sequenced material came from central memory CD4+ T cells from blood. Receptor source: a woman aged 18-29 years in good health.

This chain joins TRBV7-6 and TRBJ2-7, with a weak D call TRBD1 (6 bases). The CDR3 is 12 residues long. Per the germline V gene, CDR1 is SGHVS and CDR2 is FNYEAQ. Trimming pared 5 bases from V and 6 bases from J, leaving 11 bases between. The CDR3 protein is CASSVQGGEQYF. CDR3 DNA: TGTGCCAGCAGCGTACAGGGCGGCGAGCAGTACTTC.

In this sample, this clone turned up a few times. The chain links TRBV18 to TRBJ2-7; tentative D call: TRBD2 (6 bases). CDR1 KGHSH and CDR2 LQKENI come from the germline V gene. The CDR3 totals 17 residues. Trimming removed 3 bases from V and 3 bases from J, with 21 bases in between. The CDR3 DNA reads TGTGCCAGCTCACCCCTCGGGGTGGCGGGAAAAAACTACGAGCAGTACTTC. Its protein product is CASSPLGVAGKNYEQYF.

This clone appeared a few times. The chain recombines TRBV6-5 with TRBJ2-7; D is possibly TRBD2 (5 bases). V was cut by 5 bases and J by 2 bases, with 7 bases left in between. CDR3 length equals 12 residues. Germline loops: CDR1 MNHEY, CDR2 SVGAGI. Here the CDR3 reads CASSTGAYEQYF. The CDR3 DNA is TGTGCCAGCAGTACCGGGGCCTACGAGCAGTACTTC.

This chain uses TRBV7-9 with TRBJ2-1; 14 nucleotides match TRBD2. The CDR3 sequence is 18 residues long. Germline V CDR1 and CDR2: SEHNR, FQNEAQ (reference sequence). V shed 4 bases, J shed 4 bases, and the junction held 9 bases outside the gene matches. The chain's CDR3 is CASSSYLGTSGSYNEQFF. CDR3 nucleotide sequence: TGTGCCAGCAGCTCTTATTTGGGGACTAGCGGGAGTTACAATGAGCAGTTCTTC.

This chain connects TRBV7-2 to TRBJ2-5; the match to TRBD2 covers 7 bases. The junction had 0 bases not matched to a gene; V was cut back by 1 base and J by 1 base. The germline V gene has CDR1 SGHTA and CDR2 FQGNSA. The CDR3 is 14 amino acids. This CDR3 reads CASSLGTSQETQYF. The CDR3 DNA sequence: TGTGCCAGCAGCTTAGGGACTAGCCAAGAGACCCAGTACTTC. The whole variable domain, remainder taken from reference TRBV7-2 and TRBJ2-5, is GAGVSQSPSNKVTEKGKDVELRCDPISGHTALYWYRQSLGQGLEFLIYFQGNSAPDKSGLPSDRFSAERTGGSVSTLTIQRTQQEDSAVYLCASSLGTSQETQYFGPGTRLLVL.

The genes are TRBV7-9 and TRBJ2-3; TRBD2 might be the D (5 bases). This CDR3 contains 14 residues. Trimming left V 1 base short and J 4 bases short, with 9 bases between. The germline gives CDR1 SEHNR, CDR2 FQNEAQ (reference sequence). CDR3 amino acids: CASSLGGLSDTQYF. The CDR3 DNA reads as TGTGCCAGCAGCTTAGGTGGACTCTCAGATACGCAGTATTTT.

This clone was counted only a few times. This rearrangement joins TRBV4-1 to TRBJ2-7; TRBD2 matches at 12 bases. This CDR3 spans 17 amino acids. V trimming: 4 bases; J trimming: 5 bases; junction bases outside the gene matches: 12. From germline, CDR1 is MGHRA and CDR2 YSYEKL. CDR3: CASSPQLAGGGWDEQYF. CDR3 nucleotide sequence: TGCGCCAGCAGCCCCCAACTAGCGGGAGGCGGTTGGGACGAGCAGTACTTC.

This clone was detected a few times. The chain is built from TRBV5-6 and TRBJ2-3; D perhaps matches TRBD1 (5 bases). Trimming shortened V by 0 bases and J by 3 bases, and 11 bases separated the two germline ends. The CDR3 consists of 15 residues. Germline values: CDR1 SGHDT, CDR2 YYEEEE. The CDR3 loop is CASSLEGVLTDTQYF. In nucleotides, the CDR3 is TGTGCCAGCAGCTTGGAAGGGGTTTTGACAGATACGCAGTATTTT.

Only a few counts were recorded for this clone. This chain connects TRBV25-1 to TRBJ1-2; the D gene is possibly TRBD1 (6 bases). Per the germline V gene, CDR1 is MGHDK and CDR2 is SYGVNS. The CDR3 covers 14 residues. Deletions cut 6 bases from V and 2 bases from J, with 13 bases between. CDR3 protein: CASSFGTSNYGYTF. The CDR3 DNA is TGTGCCAGCAGCTTTGGGACATCGAACTATGGCTACACCTTC.

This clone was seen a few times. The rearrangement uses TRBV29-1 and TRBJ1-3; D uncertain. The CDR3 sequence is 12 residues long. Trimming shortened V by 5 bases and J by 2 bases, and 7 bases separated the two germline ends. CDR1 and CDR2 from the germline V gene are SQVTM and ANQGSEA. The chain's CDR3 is CSVISPGNTIYF. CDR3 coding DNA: TGCAGCGTTATCTCTCCTGGAAACACCATATATTTT.

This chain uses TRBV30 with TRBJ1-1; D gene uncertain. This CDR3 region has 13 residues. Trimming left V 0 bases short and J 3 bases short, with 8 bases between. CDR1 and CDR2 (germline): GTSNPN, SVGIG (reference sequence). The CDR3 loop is CAWSVLWDTEAFF. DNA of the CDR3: TGTGCCTGGAGTGTACTATGGGACACTGAAGCTTTCTTT.

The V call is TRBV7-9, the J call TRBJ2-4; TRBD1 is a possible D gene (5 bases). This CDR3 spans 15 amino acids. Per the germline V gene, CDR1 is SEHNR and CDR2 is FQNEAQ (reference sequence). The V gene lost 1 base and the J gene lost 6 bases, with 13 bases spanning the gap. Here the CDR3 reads CASSLVQVFGNIQYF. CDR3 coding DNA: TGTGCCAGCAGCTTAGTACAGGTATTCGGAAACATTCAGTACTTC. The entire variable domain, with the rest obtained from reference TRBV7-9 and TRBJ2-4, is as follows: DTGVSQNPRHKITKRGQNVTFRCDPISEHNRLYWYRQTLGQGPEFLTYFQNEAQLEKSRLLSDRFSAERPKGSFSTLEIQRTEQGDSAMYLCASSLVQVFGNIQYFGAGTRLSVL.

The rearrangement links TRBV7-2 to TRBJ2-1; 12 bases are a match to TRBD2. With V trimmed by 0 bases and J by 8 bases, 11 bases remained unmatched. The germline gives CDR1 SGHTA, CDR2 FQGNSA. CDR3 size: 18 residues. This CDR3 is CASSLALASGRVRDEQFF. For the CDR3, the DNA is TGTGCCAGCAGCTTAGCGCTGGCTAGCGGGAGGGTTAGAGATGAGCAGTTCTTC.

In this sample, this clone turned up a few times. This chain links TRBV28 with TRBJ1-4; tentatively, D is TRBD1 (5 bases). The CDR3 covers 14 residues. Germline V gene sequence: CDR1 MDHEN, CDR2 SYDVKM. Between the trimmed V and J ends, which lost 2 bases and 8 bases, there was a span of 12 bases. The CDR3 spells CASSLGQGWEKLFF. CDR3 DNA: TGTGCCAGCAGTTTAGGGCAGGGCTGGGAAAAACTGTTTTTT. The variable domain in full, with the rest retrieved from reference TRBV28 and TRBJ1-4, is DVKVTQSSRYLVKRTGEKVFLECVQDMDHENMFWYRQDPGLGLRLIYFSYDVKMKEKGDIPEGYSVSREKKERFSLILESASTNQTSMYLCASSLGQGWEKLFFGSGTQLSVL.

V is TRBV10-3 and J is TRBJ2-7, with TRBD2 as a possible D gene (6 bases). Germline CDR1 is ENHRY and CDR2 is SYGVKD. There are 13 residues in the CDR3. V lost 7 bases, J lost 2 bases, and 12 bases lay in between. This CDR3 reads CAITGTEPYEQYF. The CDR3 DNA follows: TGTGCCATCACAGGGACTGAGCCCTACGAGCAGTACTTC.

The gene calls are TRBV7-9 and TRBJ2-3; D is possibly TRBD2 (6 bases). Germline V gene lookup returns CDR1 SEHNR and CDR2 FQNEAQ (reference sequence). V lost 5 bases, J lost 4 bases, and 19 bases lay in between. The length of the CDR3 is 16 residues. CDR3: CASSKNRDWVPDTQYF. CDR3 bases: TGTGCCAGCAGCAAGAACCGGGACTGGGTCCCAGATACGCAGTATTTT.

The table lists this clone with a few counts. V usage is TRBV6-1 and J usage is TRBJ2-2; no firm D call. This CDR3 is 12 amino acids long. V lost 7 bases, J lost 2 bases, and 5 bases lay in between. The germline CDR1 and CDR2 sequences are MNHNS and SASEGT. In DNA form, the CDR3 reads TGTGCCAGCACCGTTAACACCGGGGAGCTGTTTTTT. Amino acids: CASTVNTGELFF.

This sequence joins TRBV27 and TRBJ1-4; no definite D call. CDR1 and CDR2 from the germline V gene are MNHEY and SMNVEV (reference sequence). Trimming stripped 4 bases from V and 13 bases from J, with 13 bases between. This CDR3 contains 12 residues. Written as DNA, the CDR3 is TGTGCCAGCAGTTCCTCCCCTGGGAGACTGTTTTTT. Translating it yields CASSSSPGRLFF.

CDR3 in amino acids: CATKDGKNTDTQYF. The CDR3 DNA sequence: TGTGCCACCAAGGACGGGAAAAACACAGATACGCAGTATTTT. The chain is built from TRBV7-2 and TRBJ2-3, with D perhaps TRBD2 (5 bases). CDR1 and CDR2 from the germline V gene are SGHTA and FQGNSA. This CDR3 has 14 residues. Trimming removed 10 bases from V and 2 bases from J, with 16 bases in between.

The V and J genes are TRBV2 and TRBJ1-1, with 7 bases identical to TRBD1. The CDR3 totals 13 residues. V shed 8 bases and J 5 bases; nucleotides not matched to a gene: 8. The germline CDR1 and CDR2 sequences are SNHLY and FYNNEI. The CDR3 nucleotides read TGTGCCAGCGCGGCAGGGGGAGATACTGAAGCTTTCTTT. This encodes CASAAGGDTEAFF.

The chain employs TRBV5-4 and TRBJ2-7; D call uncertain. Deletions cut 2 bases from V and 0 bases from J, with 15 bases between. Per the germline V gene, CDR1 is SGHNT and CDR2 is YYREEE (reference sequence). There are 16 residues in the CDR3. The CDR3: CASSFRVGRSSYEQYF. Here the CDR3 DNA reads TGTGCCAGCAGCTTTCGAGTGGGTCGGAGCTCCTACGAGCAGTACTTC.

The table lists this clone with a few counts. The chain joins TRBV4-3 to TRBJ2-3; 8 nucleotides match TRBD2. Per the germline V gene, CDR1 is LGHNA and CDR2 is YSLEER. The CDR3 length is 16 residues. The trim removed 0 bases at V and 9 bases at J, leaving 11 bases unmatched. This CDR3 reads CASSQDLQAGVRTQYF. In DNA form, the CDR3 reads TGCGCCAGCAGCCAAGATCTACAAGCGGGAGTAAGGACGCAGTATTTT.

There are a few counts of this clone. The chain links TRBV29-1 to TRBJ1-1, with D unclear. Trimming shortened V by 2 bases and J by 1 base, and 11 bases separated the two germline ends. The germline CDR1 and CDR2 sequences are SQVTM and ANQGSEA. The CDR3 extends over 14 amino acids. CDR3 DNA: TGCAGCGTTGAATCGTCGCGCAAGAACACTGAAGCTTTCTTT. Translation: CSVESSRKNTEAFF. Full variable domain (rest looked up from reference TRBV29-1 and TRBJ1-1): SAVISQKPSRDICQRGTSLTIQCQVDSQVTMMFWYRQQPGQSLTLIATANQGSEATYESGFVIDKFPISRPNLTFSTLTVSNMSPEDSSIYLCSVESSRKNTEAFFGQGTRLTVV.

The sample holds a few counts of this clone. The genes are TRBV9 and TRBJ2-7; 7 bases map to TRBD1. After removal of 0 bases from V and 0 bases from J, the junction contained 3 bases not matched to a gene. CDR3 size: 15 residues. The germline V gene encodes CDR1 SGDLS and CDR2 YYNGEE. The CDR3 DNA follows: TGTGCCAGCAGCGTAGAGGGGGCCCGCTCCTACGAGCAGTACTTC. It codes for CASSVEGARSYEQYF.

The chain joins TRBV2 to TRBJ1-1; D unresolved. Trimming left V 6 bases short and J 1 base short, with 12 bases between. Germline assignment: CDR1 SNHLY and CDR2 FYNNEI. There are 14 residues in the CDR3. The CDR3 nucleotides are TGTGCCAGCAGAGCGACTGGCTCGAACACTGAAGCTTTCTTT. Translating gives CASRATGSNTEAFF.

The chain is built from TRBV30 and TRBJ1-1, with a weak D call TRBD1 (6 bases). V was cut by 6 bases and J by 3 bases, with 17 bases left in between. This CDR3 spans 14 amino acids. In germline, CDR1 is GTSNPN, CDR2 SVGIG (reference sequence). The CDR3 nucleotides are TGTGCCTGCCCCGGCAGGGCAGGGGACACTGAAGCTTTCTTT. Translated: CACPGRAGDTEAFF.

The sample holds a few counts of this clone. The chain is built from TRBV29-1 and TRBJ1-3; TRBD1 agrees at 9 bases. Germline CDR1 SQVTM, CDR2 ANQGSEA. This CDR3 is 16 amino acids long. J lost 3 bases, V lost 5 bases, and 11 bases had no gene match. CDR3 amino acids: CSVSTGGISGGNTIYF. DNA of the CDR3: TGCAGCGTTTCGACAGGGGGAATTTCGGGTGGAAACACCATATATTTT.

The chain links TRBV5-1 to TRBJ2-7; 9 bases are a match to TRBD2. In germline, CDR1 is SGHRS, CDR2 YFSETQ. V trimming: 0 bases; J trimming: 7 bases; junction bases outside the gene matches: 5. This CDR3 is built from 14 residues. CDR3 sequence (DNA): TGCGCCAGCAGCTTGGTTCTAGCGGGATATGAGCAGTACTTC. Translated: CASSLVLAGYEQYF.